The 21 T cell receptor beta chains presented below share a single source sample, sequenced in a study. TCRdb re-called the 5' RACE reads with MiXCR, one entry per CDR3 protein. Of over 50,000 distinct CDR3 sequences in the sample, about 25% were seen once. The sample was tumor-infiltrating naive CD4+ T cells sorted from the breast tumor. The subset was: naive CD4+ T cells, CD4+CD45RA+CD25-. Receptors originate from a female donor with breast cancer.

V is TRBV27 and J is TRBJ2-3; D is possibly TRBD2 (6 bases). V was shortened by 4 bases and J by 7 bases, with 18 bases between the two germline ends. This CDR3 contains 15 residues. Germline CDR1 reads MNHEY; CDR2 reads SMNVEV (reference sequence). Here the CDR3 reads CASSSPGSGGNTQYF. Written as DNA, the CDR3 is TGTGCCAGCAGTTCTCCCGGATCTGGCGGGAATACGCAGTATTTT.

On this clonotype: Because the CDR3 is missing its conserved closing phenylalanine or tryptophan, this is likely a read error. The chain carries TRBV5-1 and TRBJ2-7, with D perhaps TRBD2 (5 bases). Per the germline V gene, CDR1 is SGHRS and CDR2 is YFSETQ. This CDR3 region has 14 residues. The V and J ends lost 6 bases and 0 bases respectively, with 13 bases between them. CDR3 amino acids: CASKSRDNSYEQYS. CDR3 DNA sequence: TGCGCCAGCAAAAGTCGGGATAACTCCTACGAGCAGTACTCC.

This clonotype turned up a few times. The chain has TRBV5-1 and TRBJ2-7, with D possibly being TRBD1 (5 bases). The CDR3 length is 15 residues. The germline V gene encodes CDR1 SGHRS and CDR2 YFSETQ. V lost 0 bases and J 4 bases, leaving 14 bases between the germline ends. CDR3 sequence: CASSLEVKGSYEQYF. The DNA of the CDR3 is TGCGCCAGCAGCTTGGAAGTAAAGGGGTCGTACGAGCAGTACTTC.

This clonotype was recorded a few times. The J gene is TRBJ2-5, the V gene TRBV7-3; the D is unclear. CDR1 SGHTA and CDR2 FQGTGA come from the germline V gene. The CDR3 sequence is 15 residues long. V was clipped by 2 bases and J by 2 bases, with 12 bases between them. CDR3 protein: CASSLGAGWQETQYF. The CDR3 DNA sequence: TGTGCCAGCAGCTTAGGTGCCGGTTGGCAAGAGACCCAGTACTTC.

This clonotype has only a few counts. The rearrangement links TRBV13 to TRBJ1-1, with TRBD1 as a possible D gene (5 bases). CDR1 and CDR2 (germline): PRHDT, FYEKMQ (reference sequence). This CDR3 comprises 16 residues. V was trimmed by 5 bases and J by 4 bases, leaving 20 bases between them. The CDR3 sequence: CASSPKKQGGITEAFF. The CDR3 nucleotides read TGTGCCAGCAGCCCGAAGAAGCAGGGAGGGATCACTGAAGCTTTCTTT.

There are many counts of this clonotype. The gene calls are TRBV3-1 and TRBJ1-1; D is ambiguous. Trimming removed 1 base from V and 10 bases from J, with 10 bases in between. Per germline, CDR1 LGHDT and CDR2 YNNKEL (reference sequence). CDR3 length: 12 amino acids. CDR3 protein: CASSQGDGGAFF. The CDR3 DNA is TGTGCCAGCAGCCAAGGGGATGGCGGAGCTTTCTTT. The variable domain in full, completed from reference TRBV3-1 and TRBJ1-1, reads DTAVSQTPKYLVTQMGNDKSIKCEQNLGHDTMYWYKQDSKKFLKIMFSYNNKELIINETVPNRFSPKSPDKAHLNLHINSLELGDSAVYFCASSQGDGGAFFGQGTRLTVV.

This clonotype has at least ten counts. The chain joins TRBV7-9 to TRBJ2-3; D is perhaps TRBD1 (6 bases). Trimming stripped 0 bases from V and 5 bases from J, with 9 bases between. The CDR3 has 14 residues. The germline V gene encodes CDR1 SEHNR and CDR2 FQNEAQ (reference sequence). In nucleotides, the CDR3 is TGTGCCAGCAGCTTAGCGGGGGCAGGAGATACGCAGTATTTT. Protein sequence: CASSLAGAGDTQYF. Looking up the rest from reference TRBV7-9 and TRBJ2-3 gives the full variable domain: DTGVSQNPRHKITKRGQNVTFRCDPISEHNRLYWYRQTLGQGPEFLTYFQNEAQLEKSRLLSDRFSAERPKGSFSTLEIQRTEQGDSAMYLCASSLAGAGDTQYFGPGTRLTVL.

The rearrangement links TRBV7-2 to TRBJ2-3, with unresolved D. The CDR3 extends over 13 amino acids. The germline V gene encodes CDR1 SGHTA and CDR2 FQGNSA. V was pared by 0 bases and J by 6 bases, with 7 bases between. Here the CDR3 reads CASSLAAQDTQYF. The CDR3 DNA reads as TGTGCCAGCAGCTTAGCGGCCCAGGATACGCAGTATTTT.

The chain is built from TRBV5-1 and TRBJ1-1; D gene uncertain. This CDR3 has 13 residues. The V gene's germline CDR1 is SGHRS and CDR2 YFSETQ. Trimming shortened V by 4 bases and J by 3 bases, and 10 bases separated the two germline ends. Written as DNA, the CDR3 is TGCGCCAGCAGCAGCTTAAAGGACACTGAAGCTTTCTTT. Its protein product is CASSSLKDTEAFF.

The V and J genes are TRBV13 and TRBJ1-2, with 7 bases matching TRBD1. The trim removed 5 bases at V and 8 bases at J, leaving 8 bases unmatched. CDR3 length: 13 residues. The V gene's germline CDR1 is PRHDT and CDR2 FYEKMQ (reference sequence). CDR3 coding DNA: TGTGCCAGCAGCCGACAGGGATTAGGGGGCTACACCTTC. Translated: CASSRQGLGGYTF.

This clonotype was counted at least ten times. The V gene is TRBV4-3, the J gene TRBJ2-1, with a possible D match to TRBD1 (7 bases). Trimming shortened V by 0 bases and J by 7 bases, and 16 bases separated the two germline ends. This CDR3 region has 16 residues. Germline V gene sequence: CDR1 LGHNA, CDR2 YSLEER. The CDR3, as DNA: TGCGCCAGCAGCCAAGAAGTGGAGGGGGCTGGGAATGAGCAGTTCTTC. Residues: CASSQEVEGAGNEQFF.

This clonotype was recorded a few times. The rearrangement joins TRBV12-3 or TRBV12-4 to TRBJ1-2, with unresolved D. This CDR3 is 14 amino acids long. V gave up 1 base and J gave up 6 bases, with 12 bases separating them. The CDR3 region has the DNA TGTGCCAGCAGTTTAGGGACGGCCCGCGATGGCTACACCTTC. Translating it yields CASSLGTARDGYTF.

The rearrangement joins TRBV20-1 to TRBJ2-2, with 12 bases aligning to TRBD2. V was clipped by 2 bases and J by 5 bases; unmatched bases: 6. CDR3 length: 16 amino acids. Germline V CDR1 and CDR2: DFQATT, SNEGSKA (reference sequence). CDR3 sequence reads: CSARPPGTSGTGELFF. CDR3 sequence (DNA): TGCAGTGCTAGACCGCCTGGGACTAGCGGGACCGGGGAGCTGTTTTTT.

This clonotype has a single count. The chain has TRBV7-9 and TRBJ1-1; 9 nucleotides agree with TRBD1. This CDR3 has 16 residues. V shed 5 bases and J 10 bases; nucleotides not matched to a gene: 17. Looked up from germline, CDR1 is SEHNR and CDR2 is FQNEAQ (reference sequence). The CDR3 sequence is CASSKRRDRAGEGAFF. CDR3 sequence (DNA): TGTGCCAGCAGCAAAAGGAGGGACAGGGCCGGGGAAGGAGCTTTCTTT.

This clonotype was found a few times. The chain recombines TRBV5-1 with TRBJ2-7, with TRBD1 as a possible D gene (6 bases). The CDR3 is 14 amino acids. CDR1 and CDR2 from the germline V gene are SGHRS and YFSETQ. Trimming removed 6 bases at V and 5 bases at J, with 18 bases between. The CDR3 region has the DNA TGCGCCAGCAACGCGGACAGCACCCGTGACGAGCAGTACTTC. It codes for CASNADSTRDEQYF.

This clonotype was detected only a few times. The chain recombines TRBV20-1 with TRBJ1-2; D is perhaps TRBD1 (5 bases). CDR1 is DFQATT and CDR2 is SNEGSKA in the germline V gene (reference sequence). The CDR3 covers 13 residues. V lost 8 bases to trimming and J lost 8 bases, with 21 bases between them. The CDR3 DNA is TGCAGTCCGAACTATCCAGGGCAGAAGGGCTACACCTTC. Residues: CSPNYPGQKGYTF.

The chain employs TRBV5-1 and TRBJ2-5; 7 bases fit TRBD1. Looked up from germline, CDR1 is SGHRS and CDR2 is YFSETQ. J gave up 4 bases and V 0 bases, and 6 bases lay outside the gene matches. The CDR3 covers 15 residues. The CDR3 reads CASSLVRGGSETQYF. The CDR3 DNA reads as TGCGCCAGCAGCTTGGTGAGAGGGGGCTCAGAGACCCAGTACTTC.

Only a few counts were recorded for this clonotype. The J gene is TRBJ2-7, the V gene TRBV5-1; unclear D gene. The germline V gene has CDR1 SGHRS and CDR2 YFSETQ. Trimming took off 0 bases at V and 3 bases at J, with 10 bases between the two ends. CDR3 length: 14 residues. The CDR3 coding sequence is TGCGCCAGCAGCTTGGACGGTTCCAACTACGAGCAGTACTTC. As protein: CASSLDGSNYEQYF. Complete variable domain (other parts from reference TRBV5-1 and TRBJ2-7): KAGVTQTPRYLIKTRGQQVTLSCSPISGHRSVSWYQQTPGQGLQFLFEYFSETQRNKGNFPGRFSGRQFSNSRSEMNVSTLELGDSALYLCASSLDGSNYEQYFGPGTRLTVT.

There are a few counts of this clonotype. V usage is TRBV10-1 and J usage is TRBJ1-5; the D is unclear. Germline V CDR1 and CDR2: WNHNN, SYGVQD (reference sequence). This CDR3 has 16 amino acids. Trimming pared 7 bases from V and 6 bases from J, leaving 22 bases between. The CDR3 reads CASTPRFRMSAQPQHF. The CDR3 DNA reads as TGCGCCAGCACCCCTAGGTTTCGGATGAGCGCTCAGCCCCAGCATTTT.

This clonotype was found a few times. CDR3 nucleotide sequence: TGCGCCAGCAGCCAAGTTGATTCAGAAAATCAGCCCCAGCATTTT. Translation gives CASSQVDSENQPQHF. The rearrangement uses TRBV4-1 and TRBJ1-5; D is unclear. The CDR3 runs to 15 residues. Per germline, CDR1 MGHRA and CDR2 YSYEKL. V shed 1 base and J shed 4 bases, with 11 bases lying between them.

The chain is built from TRBV2 and TRBJ2-1; TRBD2 matches at 12 bases. The CDR3 has 15 residues. Germline lookup yields CDR1 SNHLY and CDR2 FYNNEI. V shed 5 bases and J 3 bases; nucleotides not matched to a gene: 2. For the CDR3, the DNA is TGTGCCAGCAGTTGGACTAGCGGGAACTACAATGAGCAGTTCTTC. Protein product: CASSWTSGNYNEQFF.